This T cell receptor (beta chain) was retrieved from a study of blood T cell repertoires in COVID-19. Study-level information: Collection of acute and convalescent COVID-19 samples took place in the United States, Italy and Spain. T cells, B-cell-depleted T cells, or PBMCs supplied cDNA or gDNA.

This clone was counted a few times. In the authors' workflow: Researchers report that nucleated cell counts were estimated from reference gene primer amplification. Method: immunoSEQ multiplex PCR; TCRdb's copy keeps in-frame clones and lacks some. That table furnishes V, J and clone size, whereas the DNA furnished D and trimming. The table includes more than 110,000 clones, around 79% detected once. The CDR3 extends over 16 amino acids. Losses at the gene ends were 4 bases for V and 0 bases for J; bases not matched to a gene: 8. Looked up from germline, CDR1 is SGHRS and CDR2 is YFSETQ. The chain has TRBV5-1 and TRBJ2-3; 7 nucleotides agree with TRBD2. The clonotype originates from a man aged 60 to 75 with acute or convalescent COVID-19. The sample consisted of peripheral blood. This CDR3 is CASSPLGSGSTDTQYF. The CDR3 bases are TGCGCCAGCAGCCCGCTGGGTAGCGGGAGCACAGATACGCAGTATTTT. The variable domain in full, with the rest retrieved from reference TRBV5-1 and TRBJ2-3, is KAGVTQTPRYLIKTRGQQVTLSCSPISGHRSVSWYQQTPGQGLQFLFEYFSETQRNKGNFPGRFSGRQFSNSRSEMNVSTLELGDSALYLCASSPLGSGSTDTQYFGPGTRLTVL.